A single sample gave rise to the 8 T cell receptor beta chains below, sequenced in a study of T cells in localized non-small cell lung cancer (dated by TCRdb to 2018 to 2021). The library was produced with the immunoSEQ multiplex PCR assay. In TCRdb, the immuneACCESS table is reduced to in-frame sequences with V and J assigned. These tables do not hold every clone; where another copy was compared, an unresolved V gene accounts for under half, and the others remain unexplained. A total of several thousand clones appear in this sample, 55% of them only once. Of the sample, around 4% is held by the ten largest clones. Sequences were derived from lymph node tissue, sampled before any cancer treatment. The receptor source for this set is a male donor at least 60 years old with stage I squamous cell lung carcinoma.

The chain recombines TRBV28 with TRBJ1-1; D gene unclear. The CDR3 is made up of 16 amino acids. Trimming pared 7 bases from V and 5 bases from J, leaving 23 bases between. CDR1 is MDHEN, CDR2 SYDVKM, per germline. CDR3 sequence reads: CASNSLPAGLGTEAFF. The CDR3 DNA follows: TGTGCCAGCAACTCTCTCCCAGCGGGGTTGGGGACTGAAGCTTTCTTT.

The V gene is TRBV7-1, the J gene TRBJ2-1; the D gene could be TRBD1 or TRBD2 (5 bases each). TRBV7-1 is flagged as an ORF with uncertain function. The CDR3 totals 14 residues. Between the trimmed V and J ends, which lost 5 bases and 15 bases, there was a span of 23 bases. In nucleotides, the CDR3 is TGTGCCAGCAGCCCCCCCGGGGCAGGGACGGATTGGTTCTTC. Amino acids: CASSPPGAGTDWFF.

The J gene is TRBJ2-7, the V gene TRBV28, with D tentatively TRBD1 (6 bases). This CDR3 has 13 residues. The germline gives CDR1 MDHEN, CDR2 SYDVKM. The ends were cut back, 6 bases at V and 9 bases at J, with 18 bases in the middle. CDR3 in amino acids: CASSRDTGIGQYF. The CDR3 DNA reads TGTGCCAGCAGCCGGGATACAGGGATTGGGCAGTACTTC.

The chain uses TRBV18 and TRBJ2-2; D remains unclear. V was shortened by 3 bases and J by 5 bases, with 10 bases between the two germline ends. CDR3 size: 14 residues. Germline CDR1 is KGHSH and CDR2 is LQKENI. The CDR3 sequence: CASSPPLETGELFF. The CDR3 coding sequence is TGTGCCAGCTCACCCCCCTTGGAGACCGGGGAGCTGTTTTTT.

The CDR3 sequence is CASSLPPPGLNTEAFF. The CDR3 DNA sequence: TGTGCCAGTAGTCTACCACCTCCGGGATTGAACACTGAAGCTTTCTTT. The chain combines TRBV19 with TRBJ1-1, with D hard to call. V was clipped by 5 bases and J by 0 bases, with 16 bases between them. The length of the CDR3 is 16 residues. CDR1 is LNHDA, CDR2 SQIVND, per germline (reference sequence).

The J gene is TRBJ2-3, the V gene TRBV19; TRBD2 agrees at 8 bases. This CDR3 region has 16 residues. V was clipped by 0 bases and J by 6 bases; unmatched bases: 8. CDR1 is LNHDA, CDR2 SQIVND, per germline (reference sequence). CDR3 protein: CASSIDAAGEGDTQYF. The DNA of the CDR3 is TGTGCCAGTAGTATAGACGCAGCGGGAGAGGGGGATACGCAGTATTTT.

V gene TRBV6-8 combines with J gene TRBJ2-7; the D gene is possibly TRBD2 (6 bases). Deletions cut 5 bases from V and 4 bases from J, with 12 bases between. CDR1 is MNHGY, CDR2 SAAAGT, per germline. The CDR3 is made up of 13 amino acids. The chain's CDR3 is CASSGEVRYEQYF. CDR3 bases: TGTGCCAGCAGTGGGGAGGTGAGGTACGAGCAGTACTTC.

This clone came up a few times. This chain joins TRBV11-3 and TRBJ2-5; 9 positions match TRBD1. V lost 7 bases and J lost 0; bases outside the gene matches: 9. The V gene's germline CDR1 is SGHNT and CDR2 YENEEA. This CDR3 has 16 amino acids. The CDR3 sequence: CASTSGQGFNQETQYF. In DNA form, the CDR3 reads TGTGCCAGCACGTCAGGACAGGGGTTTAACCAAGAGACCCAGTACTTC.